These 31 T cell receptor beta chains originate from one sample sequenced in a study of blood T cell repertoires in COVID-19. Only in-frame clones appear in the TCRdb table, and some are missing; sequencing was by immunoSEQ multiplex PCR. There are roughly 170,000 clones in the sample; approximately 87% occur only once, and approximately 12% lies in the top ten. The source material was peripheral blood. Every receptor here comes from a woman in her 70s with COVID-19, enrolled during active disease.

The CDR3 here is CASSLQTVSYNEQFF. For the CDR3, the DNA is TGTGCCAGCAGCTTACAGACAGTTTCCTACAATGAGCAGTTCTTC. This rearrangement joins TRBV7-2 to TRBJ2-1; D may be TRBD1 (5 bases). V lost 2 bases to trimming and J lost 1 base, with 9 bases between them. This CDR3 is 15 amino acids long. Germline CDR1 is SGHTA and CDR2 is FQGNSA.

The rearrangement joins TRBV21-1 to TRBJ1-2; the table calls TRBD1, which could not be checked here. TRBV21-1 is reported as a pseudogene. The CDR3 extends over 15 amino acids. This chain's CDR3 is CASSKRTGTNYGYTF. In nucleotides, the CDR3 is TGTGCCAGCAGCAAACGAACAGGGACCAACTATGGCTACACCTTC.

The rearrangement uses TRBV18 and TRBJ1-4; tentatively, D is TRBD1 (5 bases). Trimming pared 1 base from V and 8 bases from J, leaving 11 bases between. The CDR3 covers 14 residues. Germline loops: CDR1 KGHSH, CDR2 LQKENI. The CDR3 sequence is CASSPQRQKEKLFF. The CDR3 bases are TGTGCCAGCTCACCACAACGACAGAAGGAAAAACTGTTTTTT.

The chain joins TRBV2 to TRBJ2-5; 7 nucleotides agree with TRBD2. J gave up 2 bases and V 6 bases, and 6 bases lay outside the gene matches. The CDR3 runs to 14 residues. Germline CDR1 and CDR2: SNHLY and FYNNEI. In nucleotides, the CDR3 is TGTGCCAGCAGGGAAACTAGCGTACAAGAGACCCAGTACTTC. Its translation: CASRETSVQETQYF. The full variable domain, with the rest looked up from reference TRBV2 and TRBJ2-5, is EPEVTQTPSHQVTQMGQEVILRCVPISNHLYFYWYRQILGQKVEFLVSFYNNEISEKSEIFDDQFSVERPDGSNFTLKIRSTKLEDSAMYFCASRETSVQETQYFGPGTRLLVL.

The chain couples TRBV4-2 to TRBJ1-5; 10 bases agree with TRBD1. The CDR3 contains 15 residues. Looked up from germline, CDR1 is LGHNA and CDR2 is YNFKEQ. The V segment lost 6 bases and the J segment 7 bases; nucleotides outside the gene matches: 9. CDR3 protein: CASRAGQGLGQPQHF. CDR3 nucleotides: TGTGCCAGCAGGGCGGGACAGGGGTTGGGGCAGCCCCAGCATTTT.

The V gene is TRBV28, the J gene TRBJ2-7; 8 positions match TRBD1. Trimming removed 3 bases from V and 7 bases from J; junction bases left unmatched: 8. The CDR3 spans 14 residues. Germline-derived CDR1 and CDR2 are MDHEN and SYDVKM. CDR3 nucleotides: TGTGCCAGCAGTTTGGGCCAGGGGGCTAGTGAGCAGTACTTC. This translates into CASSLGQGASEQYF.

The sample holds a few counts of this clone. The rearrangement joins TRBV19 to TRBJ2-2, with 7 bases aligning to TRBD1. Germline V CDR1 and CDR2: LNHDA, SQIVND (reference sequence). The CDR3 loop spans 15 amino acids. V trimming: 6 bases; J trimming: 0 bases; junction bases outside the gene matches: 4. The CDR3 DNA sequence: TGTGCCAGTAGGGCGACAGGGACGAACACCGGGGAGCTGTTTTTT. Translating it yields CASRATGTNTGELFF.

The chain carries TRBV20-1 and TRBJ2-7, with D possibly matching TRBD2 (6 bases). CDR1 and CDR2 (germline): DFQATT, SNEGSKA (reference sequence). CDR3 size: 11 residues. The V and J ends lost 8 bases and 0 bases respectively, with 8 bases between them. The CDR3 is CSPTSSYEQYF. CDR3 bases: TGCAGTCCGACTAGCTCCTACGAGCAGTACTTC.

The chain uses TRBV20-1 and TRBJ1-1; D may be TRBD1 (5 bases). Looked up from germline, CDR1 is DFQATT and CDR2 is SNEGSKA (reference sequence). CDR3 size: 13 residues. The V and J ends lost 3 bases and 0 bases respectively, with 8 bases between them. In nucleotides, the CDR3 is TGCAGTGCTAGTGGGGGAGTGAACACTGAAGCTTTCTTT. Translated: CSASGGVNTEAFF.

This CDR3 is CSAREAYEQYF. The CDR3 DNA follows: TGCAGTGCTAGAGAAGCGTACGAGCAGTACTTC. The rearrangement links TRBV20-1 to TRBJ2-7; no definite D call. Germline V gives CDR1 DFQATT, CDR2 SNEGSKA (reference sequence). CDR3 length equals 11 residues. V lost 0 bases and J 4 bases, leaving 4 bases between the germline ends.

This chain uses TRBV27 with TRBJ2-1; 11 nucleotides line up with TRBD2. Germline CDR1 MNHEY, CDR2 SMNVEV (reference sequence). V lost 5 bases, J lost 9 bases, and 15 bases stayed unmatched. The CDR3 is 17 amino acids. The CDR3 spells CASSPTLLAGGLSEQFF. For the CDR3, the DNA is TGTGCCAGCAGTCCAACCCTCCTAGCGGGAGGTCTTAGTGAGCAGTTCTTC.

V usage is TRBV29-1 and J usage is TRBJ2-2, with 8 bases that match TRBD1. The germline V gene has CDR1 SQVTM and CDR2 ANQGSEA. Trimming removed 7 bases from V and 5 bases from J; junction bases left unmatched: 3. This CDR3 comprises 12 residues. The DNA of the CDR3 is TGCAGCGCCCGACAGGGGACCGGGGAGCTGTTTTTT. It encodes CSARQGTGELFF.

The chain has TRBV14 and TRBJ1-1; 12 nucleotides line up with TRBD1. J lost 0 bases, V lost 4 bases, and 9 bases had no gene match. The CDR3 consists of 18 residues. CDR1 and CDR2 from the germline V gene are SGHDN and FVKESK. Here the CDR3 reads CASSPQAGQGALNTEAFF. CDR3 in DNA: TGTGCCAGCAGCCCCCAGGCGGGACAGGGGGCTTTGAACACTGAAGCTTTCTTT.

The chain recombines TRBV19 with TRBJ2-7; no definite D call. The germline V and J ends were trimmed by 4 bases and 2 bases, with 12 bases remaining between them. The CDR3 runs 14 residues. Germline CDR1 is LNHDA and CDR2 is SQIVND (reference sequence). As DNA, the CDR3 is TGTGCCAGTAGTAGGTTCGGCACTACCTACGAGCAGTACTTC. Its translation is CASSRFGTTYEQYF. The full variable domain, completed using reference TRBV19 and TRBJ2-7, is DGGITQSPKYLFRKEGQNVTLSCEQNLNHDAMYWYRQDPGQGLRLIYYSQIVNDFQKGDIAEGYSVSREKKESFPLTVTSAQKNPTAFYLCASSRFGTTYEQYFGPGTRLTVT.

The CDR3 sequence is CASRAPGQTQAFF. The CDR3 DNA reads as TGTGCCAGCAGAGCTCCGGGACAAACACAAGCTTTCTTT. This chain joins TRBV6-5 and TRBJ1-1; weak D call: TRBD1 (6 bases). This CDR3 is 13 amino acids long. Trimming pared 6 bases from V and 9 bases from J, leaving 17 bases between. The germline V gene has CDR1 MNHEY and CDR2 SVGAGI.

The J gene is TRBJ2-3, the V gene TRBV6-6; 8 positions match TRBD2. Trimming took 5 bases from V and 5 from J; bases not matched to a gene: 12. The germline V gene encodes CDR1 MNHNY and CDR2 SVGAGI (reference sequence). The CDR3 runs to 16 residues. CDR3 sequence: CASSGESGSTLDTQYF. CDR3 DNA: TGTGCCAGCAGTGGAGAAAGCGGGAGCACCCTAGATACGCAGTATTTT.

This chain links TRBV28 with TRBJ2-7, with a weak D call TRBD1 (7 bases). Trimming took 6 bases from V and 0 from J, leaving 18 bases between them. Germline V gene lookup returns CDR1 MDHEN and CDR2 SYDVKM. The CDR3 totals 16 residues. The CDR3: CASSRGTDFISYEQYF. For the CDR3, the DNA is TGTGCCAGCAGCCGCGGGACAGACTTTATCTCCTACGAGCAGTACTTC.

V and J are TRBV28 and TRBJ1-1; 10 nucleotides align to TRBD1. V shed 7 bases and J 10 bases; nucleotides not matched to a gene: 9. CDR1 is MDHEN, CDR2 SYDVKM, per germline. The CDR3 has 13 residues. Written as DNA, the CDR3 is TGTGCCAGCAAGACAGGGGGCGCGGTTGGAGCTTTCTTT. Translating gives CASKTGGAVGAFF.

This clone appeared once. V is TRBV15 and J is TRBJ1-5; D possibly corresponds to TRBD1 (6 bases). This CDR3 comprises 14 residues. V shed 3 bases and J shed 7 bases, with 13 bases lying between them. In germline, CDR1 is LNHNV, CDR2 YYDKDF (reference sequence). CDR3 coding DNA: TGTGCCACCAGCAGGGGGAACAGGGCGCAGCCCCAGCATTTT. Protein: CATSRGNRAQPQHF.

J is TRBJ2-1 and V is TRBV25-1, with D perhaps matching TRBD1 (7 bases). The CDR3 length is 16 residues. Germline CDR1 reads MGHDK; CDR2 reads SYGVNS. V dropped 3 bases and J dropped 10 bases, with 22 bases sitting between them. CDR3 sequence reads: CASSDVFRDSGLEQFF. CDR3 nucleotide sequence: TGTGCCAGCAGTGACGTATTCCGGGACAGTGGACTAGAGCAGTTCTTC.

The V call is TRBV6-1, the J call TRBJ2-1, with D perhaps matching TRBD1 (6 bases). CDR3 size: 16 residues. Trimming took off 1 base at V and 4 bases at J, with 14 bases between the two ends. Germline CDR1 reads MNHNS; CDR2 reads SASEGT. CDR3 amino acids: CASSEGAGADYNEQFF. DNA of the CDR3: TGTGCCAGCAGTGAAGGCGCAGGGGCGGATTACAATGAGCAGTTCTTC.

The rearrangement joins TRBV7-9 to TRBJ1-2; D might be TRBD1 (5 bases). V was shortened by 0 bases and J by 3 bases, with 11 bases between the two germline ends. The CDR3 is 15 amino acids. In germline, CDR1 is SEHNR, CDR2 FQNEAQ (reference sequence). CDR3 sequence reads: CASSLAGAAHYGYTF. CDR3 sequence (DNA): TGTGCCAGCAGCTTAGCAGGGGCGGCTCACTATGGCTACACCTTC.

The CDR3 DNA reads as TGTGCCAGCAGCGTAGCAAATACGCAGTATTTT. Residues: CASSVANTQYF. The chain combines TRBV9 with TRBJ2-3; unclear D gene. CDR1 and CDR2 from the germline V gene are SGDLS and YYNGEE. The CDR3 totals 11 residues. Between the trimmed V and J ends, which lost 0 bases and 7 bases, there was a span of 3 bases.

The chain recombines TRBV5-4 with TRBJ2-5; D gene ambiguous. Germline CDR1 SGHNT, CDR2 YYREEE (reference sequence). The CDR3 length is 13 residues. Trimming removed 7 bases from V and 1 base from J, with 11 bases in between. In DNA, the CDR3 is TGTGCCAGCCAAATCGCAGGCCAAGAGACCCAGTACTTC. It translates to CASQIAGQETQYF.

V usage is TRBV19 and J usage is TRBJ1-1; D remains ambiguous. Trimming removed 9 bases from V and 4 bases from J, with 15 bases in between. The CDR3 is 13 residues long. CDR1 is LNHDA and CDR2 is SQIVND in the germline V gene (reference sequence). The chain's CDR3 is CASRNRGVTEAFF. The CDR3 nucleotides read TGTGCCAGCAGAAACCGGGGAGTCACTGAAGCTTTCTTT.

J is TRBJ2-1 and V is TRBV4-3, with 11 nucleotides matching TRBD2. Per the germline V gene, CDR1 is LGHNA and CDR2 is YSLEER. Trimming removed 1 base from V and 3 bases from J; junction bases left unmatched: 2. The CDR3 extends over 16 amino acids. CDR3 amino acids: CASSQGLAGLYNEQFF. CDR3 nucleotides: TGCGCCAGCAGCCAAGGACTAGCGGGACTCTACAATGAGCAGTTCTTC.

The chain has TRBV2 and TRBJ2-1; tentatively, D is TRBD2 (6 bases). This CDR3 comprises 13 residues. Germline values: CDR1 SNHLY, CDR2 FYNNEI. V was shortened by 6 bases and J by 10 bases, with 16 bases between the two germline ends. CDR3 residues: CASRPGTALEQFF. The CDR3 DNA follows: TGTGCCAGCAGACCCGGGACTGCCCTGGAGCAGTTCTTC.

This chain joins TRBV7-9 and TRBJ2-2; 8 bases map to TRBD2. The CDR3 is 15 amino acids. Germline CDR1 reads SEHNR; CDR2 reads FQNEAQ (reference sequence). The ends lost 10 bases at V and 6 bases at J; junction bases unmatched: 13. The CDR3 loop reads CATRHREGISGELFF. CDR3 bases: TGTGCCACGAGACATCGGGAGGGTATCTCCGGGGAGCTGTTTTTT.

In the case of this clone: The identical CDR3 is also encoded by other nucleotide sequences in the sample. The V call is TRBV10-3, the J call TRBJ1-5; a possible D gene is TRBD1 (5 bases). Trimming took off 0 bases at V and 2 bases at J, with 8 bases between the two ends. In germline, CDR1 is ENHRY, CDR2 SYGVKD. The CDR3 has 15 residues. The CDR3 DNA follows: TGTGCCATCAGTGAGTCCGGAGGGGGCAATCAGCCCCAGCATTTT. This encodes CAISESGGGNQPQHF.

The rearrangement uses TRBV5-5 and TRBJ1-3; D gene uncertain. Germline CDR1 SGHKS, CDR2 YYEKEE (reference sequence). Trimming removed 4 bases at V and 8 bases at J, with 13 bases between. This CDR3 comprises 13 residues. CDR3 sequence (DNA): TGTGCCAGCAGCCCCAGATTGGGAGACACCATATATTTT. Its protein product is CASSPRLGDTIYF.

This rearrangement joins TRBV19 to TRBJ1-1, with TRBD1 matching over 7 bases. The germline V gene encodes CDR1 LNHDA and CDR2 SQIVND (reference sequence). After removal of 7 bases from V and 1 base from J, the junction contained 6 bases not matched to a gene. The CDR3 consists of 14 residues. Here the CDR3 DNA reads TGTGCCAGTACCCCAGGGGACAGGAACACTGAAGCTTTCTTT. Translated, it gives CASTPGDRNTEAFF.